This T cell receptor (beta chain) was identified during a study of T cell responses to AZD1222 COVID-19 vaccine. Study observations and caveats: Repertoires were obtained solely post-peak T cell response. Females outnumbered males among donors, who were mostly white British; clonal diversity was possibly underestimated.

Repertoires were generated with immunoSEQ multiplex PCR, while TCRdb's copy carries only in-frame clones and drops some. Here the sample spans approximately 99,000 clones, 70% to 90% being singletons. The table lists this clone with a count of one. No antigen is known for it. V shed 2 bases and J shed 9 bases, with 17 bases lying between them. The CDR3 contains 16 residues. Germline loops: CDR1 SGHTA, CDR2 FQGNSA. The source of this sequence is an adult in good health. The chain carries TRBV7-2 and TRBJ1-6; no reliable D call. Material: peripheral blood, obtained on day 0 of AZD1222 vaccination. The CDR3 sequence is CASSLSVGGIGSPLHF. The CDR3 DNA reads as TGTGCCAGCAGCTTATCGGTGGGAGGGATCGGTTCACCCCTCCACTTT.